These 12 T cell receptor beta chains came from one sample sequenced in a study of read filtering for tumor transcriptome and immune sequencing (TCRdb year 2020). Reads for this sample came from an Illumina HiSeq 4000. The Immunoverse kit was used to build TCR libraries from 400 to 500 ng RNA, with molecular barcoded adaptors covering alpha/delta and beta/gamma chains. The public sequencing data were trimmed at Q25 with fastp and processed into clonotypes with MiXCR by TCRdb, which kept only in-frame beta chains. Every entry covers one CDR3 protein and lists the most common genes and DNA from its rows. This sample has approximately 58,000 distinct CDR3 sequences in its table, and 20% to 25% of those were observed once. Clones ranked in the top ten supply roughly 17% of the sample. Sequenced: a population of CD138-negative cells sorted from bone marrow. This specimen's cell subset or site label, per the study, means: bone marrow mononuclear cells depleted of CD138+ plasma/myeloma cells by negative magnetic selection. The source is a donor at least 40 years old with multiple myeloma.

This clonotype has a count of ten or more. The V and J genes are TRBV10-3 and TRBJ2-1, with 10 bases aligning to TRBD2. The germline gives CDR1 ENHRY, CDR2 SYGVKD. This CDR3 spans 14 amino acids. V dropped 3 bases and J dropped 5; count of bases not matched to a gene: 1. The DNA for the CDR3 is TGTGCCATCAGTGACGGACTAGCGGACAATGAGCAGTTCTTC. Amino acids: CAISDGLADNEQFF.

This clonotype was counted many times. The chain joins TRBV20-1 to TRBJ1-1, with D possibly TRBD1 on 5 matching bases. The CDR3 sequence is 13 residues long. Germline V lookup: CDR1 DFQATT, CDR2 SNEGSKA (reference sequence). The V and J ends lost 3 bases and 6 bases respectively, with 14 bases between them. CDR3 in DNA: TGCAGTGCTAGGGGGGACCCCGGGGCTGAAGCTTTCTTT. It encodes CSARGDPGAEAFF.

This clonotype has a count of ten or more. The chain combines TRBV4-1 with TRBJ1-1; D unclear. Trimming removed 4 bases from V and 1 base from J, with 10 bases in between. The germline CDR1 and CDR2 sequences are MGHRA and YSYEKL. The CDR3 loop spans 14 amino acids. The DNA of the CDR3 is TGCGCCAGCAGCCCCAGGCAACGGAACACTGAAGCTTTCTTT. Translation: CASSPRQRNTEAFF.

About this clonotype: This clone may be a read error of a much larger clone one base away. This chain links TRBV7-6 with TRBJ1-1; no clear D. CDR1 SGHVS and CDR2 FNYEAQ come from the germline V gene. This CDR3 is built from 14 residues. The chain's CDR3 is CASSLGGMNAEAFF. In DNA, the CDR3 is TGTGCCAGCAGCTTAGGGGGTATGAACGCTGAAGCTTTCTTT.

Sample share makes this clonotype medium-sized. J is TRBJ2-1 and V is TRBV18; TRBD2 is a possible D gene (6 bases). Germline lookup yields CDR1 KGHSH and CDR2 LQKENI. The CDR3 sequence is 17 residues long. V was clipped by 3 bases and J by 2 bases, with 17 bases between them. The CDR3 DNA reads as TGTGCCAGCTCACCCCTCCCGGGGGATGGCACCTACAATGAGCAGTTCTTC. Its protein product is CASSPLPGDGTYNEQFF.

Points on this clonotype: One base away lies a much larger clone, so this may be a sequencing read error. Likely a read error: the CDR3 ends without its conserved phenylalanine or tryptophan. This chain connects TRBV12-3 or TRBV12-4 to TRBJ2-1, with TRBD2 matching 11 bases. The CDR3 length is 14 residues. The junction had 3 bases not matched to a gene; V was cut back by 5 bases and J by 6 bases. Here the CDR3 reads CASSRLAGGNEQFL. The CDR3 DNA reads TGTGCCAGCAGTCGGCTAGCGGGGGGCAATGAGCAGTTCCTC.

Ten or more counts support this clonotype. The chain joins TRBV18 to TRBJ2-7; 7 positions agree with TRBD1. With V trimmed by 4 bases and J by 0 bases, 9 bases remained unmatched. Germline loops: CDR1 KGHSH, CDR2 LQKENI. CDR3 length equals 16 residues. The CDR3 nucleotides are TGTGCCAGCTCACGGAATGGGCAGGGGGTCTCCTACGAGCAGTACTTC. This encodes CASSRNGQGVSYEQYF.

The CDR3 sequence is CSTNPGHNSYEQYF. The CDR3 DNA is TGCAGCACAAATCCGGGACACAACTCCTACGAGCAGTACTTC. This chain connects TRBV20-1 to TRBJ2-7, with a weak D call TRBD1 (6 bases). The CDR3 consists of 14 residues. Germline CDR1 and CDR2: DFQATT and SNEGSKA (reference sequence).

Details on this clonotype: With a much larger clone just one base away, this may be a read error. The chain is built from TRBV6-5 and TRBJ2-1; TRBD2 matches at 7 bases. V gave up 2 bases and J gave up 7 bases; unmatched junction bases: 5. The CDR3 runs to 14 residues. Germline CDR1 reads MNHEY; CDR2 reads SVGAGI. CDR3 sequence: CASSYPRGSNEQFF. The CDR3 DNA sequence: TGTGCCAGCAGTTACCCGCGCGGGAGTAATGAGCAGTTCTTC.

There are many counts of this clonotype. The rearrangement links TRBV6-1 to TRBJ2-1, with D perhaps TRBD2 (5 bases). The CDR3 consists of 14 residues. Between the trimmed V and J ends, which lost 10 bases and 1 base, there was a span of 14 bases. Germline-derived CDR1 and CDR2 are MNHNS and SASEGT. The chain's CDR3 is CAIGLSGSYNEQFF. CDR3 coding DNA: TGTGCCATCGGTCTGAGCGGTTCCTACAATGAGCAGTTCTTC.

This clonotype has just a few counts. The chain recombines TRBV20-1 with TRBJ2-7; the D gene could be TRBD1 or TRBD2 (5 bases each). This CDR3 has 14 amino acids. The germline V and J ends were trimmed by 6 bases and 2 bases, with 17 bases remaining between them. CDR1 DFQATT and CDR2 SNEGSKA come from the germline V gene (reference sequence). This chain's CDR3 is CSAPSPGPPYEQYF. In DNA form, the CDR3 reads TGCAGTGCCCCGAGCCCGGGACCACCCTACGAGCAGTACTTC.

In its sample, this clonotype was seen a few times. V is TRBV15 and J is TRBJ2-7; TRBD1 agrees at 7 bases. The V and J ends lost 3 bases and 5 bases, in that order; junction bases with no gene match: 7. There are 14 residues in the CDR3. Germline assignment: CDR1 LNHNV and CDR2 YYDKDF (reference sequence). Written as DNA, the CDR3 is TGTGCCACCAGCAGGCGGGTGAGGGGGCACGAGCAGTACTTC. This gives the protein CATSRRVRGHEQYF.